The 15 T cell receptor beta chains given below trace back to one sample, sequenced in a study of blood T cell repertoires in COVID-19. Libraries were prepared by immunoSEQ multiplex PCR; TCRdb keeps only in-frame clonotypes and omits some of them. The table shows fewer than 60,000 clones, with under 90% occurring only once. Sequencing used peripheral blood. The receptors were gathered from a man older than 75 with COVID-19, enrolled during active disease.

V usage is TRBV4-1 and J usage is TRBJ2-7; 12 positions match TRBD2. Per germline, CDR1 MGHRA and CDR2 YSYEKL. Unmatched junction bases numbered 6, after V lost 4 bases and J lost 2 bases. This CDR3 has 16 amino acids. The DNA of the CDR3 is TGCGCCAGCAGCCCGAGACTAGCGGGGGAAACCTACGAGCAGTACTTC. Translated: CASSPRLAGETYEQYF.

CDR3 in DNA: TGTGCCGGCGGGGCCCGGCAGCCCCAGCATTTT. It codes for CAGGARQPQHF. V is TRBV19 and J is TRBJ1-5, with D tentatively TRBD1 (5 bases). There are 11 residues in the CDR3. Trimming pared 11 bases from V and 7 bases from J, leaving 12 bases between. Germline CDR1 reads LNHDA; CDR2 reads SQIVND (reference sequence).

This rearrangement joins TRBV7-2 to TRBJ1-1, with 8 bases that match TRBD1. The V gene end was trimmed by 5 bases and the J gene end by 1 base; junction bases not matched to a gene: 3. This CDR3 has 14 amino acids. Germline V gene lookup returns CDR1 SGHTA and CDR2 FQGNSA. For the CDR3, the DNA is TGTGCCAGCAGCCCAGGACAGGGGAACACTGAAGCTTTCTTT. The encoded protein is CASSPGQGNTEAFF.

The chain has TRBV9 and TRBJ2-5; possibly TRBD1 for D (6 bases). Germline CDR1 SGDLS, CDR2 YYNGEE. The V gene lost 2 bases and the J gene lost 3 bases, with 11 bases spanning the gap. This CDR3 has 14 residues. CDR3 sequence (DNA): TGTGCCAGCAGCGTTAATACAGGGAAAGAGACCCAGTACTTC. It specifies CASSVNTGKETQYF. Filled out from reference TRBV9 and TRBJ2-5, the complete variable domain reads DSGVTQTPKHLITATGQRVTLRCSPRSGDLSVYWYQQSLDQGLQFLIQYYNGEERAKGNILERFSAQQFPDLHSELNLSSLELGDSALYFCASSVNTGKETQYFGPGTRLLVL.

The chain's CDR3 is CASSLGTSGRGQFF. The CDR3 DNA reads TGTGCCAGTAGTTTGGGGACTAGCGGGAGAGGGCAGTTCTTC. This sequence joins TRBV19 and TRBJ2-1, with 14 nucleotides matching TRBD2. The CDR3 runs to 14 residues. With V trimmed by 5 bases and J by 12 bases, 6 bases remained unmatched. From germline, CDR1 is LNHDA and CDR2 SQIVND (reference sequence).

The gene calls are TRBV5-8 and TRBJ1-5; D is ambiguous. V lost 2 bases to trimming and J lost 2 bases, with 14 bases between them. The CDR3 length is 16 residues. Germline V lookup: CDR1 SGHTS, CDR2 YDEGEE. Here the CDR3 reads CASSFTGRDRNQPQHF. The DNA for the CDR3 is TGTGCCAGCAGCTTTACGGGGAGAGACCGCAATCAGCCCCAGCATTTT.

This clone showed up just once. The V and J genes are TRBV5-1 and TRBJ1-3; TRBD1 aligns across 10 bases. Trimming cost V 5 bases and J 8 bases; bases outside gene matches: 7. Per germline, CDR1 SGHRS and CDR2 YFSETQ. This CDR3 spans 14 amino acids. Here the CDR3 DNA reads TGCGCCAGCAGGCCCGACAGGGGGCTGTACACCATATATTTT. Its protein is CASRPDRGLYTIYF.

This sequence joins TRBV6-5 and TRBJ1-3; 8 bases fit TRBD1. Germline lookup yields CDR1 MNHEY and CDR2 SVGAGI. V trimming: 2 bases; J trimming: 0 bases; junction bases outside the gene matches: 3. The CDR3 contains 16 residues. CDR3 bases: TGTGCCAGCAGTTACGGACAGGGTAGCTCTGGAAACACCATATATTTT. This codes for CASSYGQGSSGNTIYF.

The J gene is TRBJ1-5, the V gene TRBV7-8; D is perhaps TRBD1 (6 bases). The V end lost 1 base, the J end lost 6 bases, and 13 bases lay between the germline ends. This CDR3 has 15 amino acids. From germline, CDR1 is SGHVS and CDR2 FQNEAQ. CDR3 DNA sequence: TGTGCCAGCAGCTTAGTGGACAGCCCAGGTCAGCCCCAGCATTTT. This gives the protein CASSLVDSPGQPQHF.

V usage is TRBV10-3 and J usage is TRBJ1-1; 10 positions match TRBD1. V trimming: 5 bases; J trimming: 3 bases; junction bases outside the gene matches: 6. CDR1 ENHRY and CDR2 SYGVKD come from the germline V gene. The CDR3 sequence is 15 residues long. Here the CDR3 DNA reads TGTGCCATCAGTCTGGGACAGGGGAGGGACACTGAAGCTTTCTTT. It yields the protein CAISLGQGRDTEAFF.

The V and J genes are TRBV11-2 and TRBJ1-2; TRBD1 agrees at 11 bases. The CDR3 loop spans 14 amino acids. The ends lost 4 bases at V and 5 bases at J; junction bases unmatched: 3. Germline values: CDR1 SGHAT, CDR2 FQNNGV. CDR3 sequence reads: CASSWDRGEYGYTF. In DNA form, the CDR3 reads TGTGCCAGCAGCTGGGACAGGGGGGAGTATGGCTACACCTTC.

The chain recombines TRBV24-1 with TRBJ1-5, with 10 bases identical to TRBD1. CDR1 and CDR2 from the germline V gene are KGHDR and SFDVKD. Germline trimming cut 4 bases from V and 2 bases from J; bases unmatched to any gene: 7. This CDR3 has 17 amino acids. The CDR3: CATSESGQGLGNQPQHF. The CDR3 DNA is TGTGCCACCAGTGAGTCGGGACAGGGGCTCGGCAATCAGCCCCAGCATTTT.

This clone came up once. The chain recombines TRBV28 with TRBJ2-3; D unresolved. The V end lost 7 bases, the J end lost 1 base, and 9 bases lay between the germline ends. In germline, CDR1 is MDHEN, CDR2 SYDVKM. This CDR3 spans 13 amino acids. In DNA, the CDR3 is TGTGCCAGCATACCCAGCGGCACAGATACGCAGTATTTT. Its translation is CASIPSGTDTQYF.

The J gene is TRBJ2-1, the V gene TRBV6-6; 10 bases match TRBD2. V lost 2 bases, J lost 6 bases, and 4 bases stayed unmatched. The CDR3 runs 15 residues. Per the germline V gene, CDR1 is MNHNY and CDR2 is SVGAGI (reference sequence). CDR3 nucleotide sequence: TGTGCCAGCAGTTACCAGCGGGGGGGCCGCAATGAGCAGTTCTTC. It yields the protein CASSYQRGGRNEQFF.

The rearrangement joins TRBV3-1 (or the pseudogene TRBV3-2) to TRBJ2-1, with D maybe TRBD2 (6 bases). V lost 4 bases and J lost 2, with 9 bases in between. The CDR3 runs 14 residues. Germline V CDR1 and CDR2: LGHDT, YNNKEL (reference sequence). The CDR3 protein is CASSRGAAYNEQFF. The CDR3 coding sequence is TGTGCCAGCAGCCGCGGGGCCGCCTACAATGAGCAGTTCTTC.